This is a list of T cell receptor beta chains from one sample in a study of T cells in Graves' hyperthyroidism and ophthalmopathy. TCRdb analysed the multiplex PCR reads with MiXCR anew, one entry per CDR3 protein. The sample carries 410,000 or so distinct CDR3 sequences, about 15% recorded once. The material sequenced was blood. These TCRs come from a man aged 18 to 30 with Graves' ophthalmopathy. Each CDR3 is given with its conserved first and last residue. Fields, in order: J gene, clone size, D gene, V gene, CDR3 protein, CDR3 DNA. D genes are given only for firm matches. Not all rows give a size; the values are once, few, many and, for expanded clones, a class.

j_gene: TRBJ2-7; abundance: many; d_gene: NA; v_gene: TRBV6-1; CDR3aa: CASSDRPFSYEQYF; CDR3nt: TGTGCCAGCAGTGACCGGCCCTTTTCCTACGAGCAGTACTTC
j_gene: TRBJ1-6; abundance: NA; d_gene: NA; v_gene: TRBV6-1; CDR3aa: CASSRGGIGSSPLHF; CDR3nt: TGTGCCAGCAGTCGGGGGGGCATCGGTAGTTCACCCCTCCACTTT
j_gene: TRBJ2-7; abundance: NA; d_gene: NA; v_gene: TRBV15; CDR3aa: CATSRASGEGSEQYF; CDR3nt: TGTGCCACCAGCAGAGCCTCGGGGGAAGGTTCCGAGCAGTACTTC
j_gene: TRBJ2-3; abundance: many; d_gene: TRBD2; v_gene: TRBV20-1; CDR3aa: CSARDRLGRESGTDTQYF; CDR3nt: TGCAGTGCTAGAGATCGTTTGGGGCGGGAGAGCGGCACAGATACGCAGTATTTT
j_gene: TRBJ1-5; abundance: many; d_gene: NA; v_gene: TRBV3-1; CDR3aa: CASSQDRAGREPQHF; CDR3nt: TGTGCCAGCAGCCAAGATAGGGCAGGGCGGGAGCCCCAGCATTTT
j_gene: TRBJ2-1; abundance: many; d_gene: TRBD2; v_gene: TRBV7-3; CDR3aa: CASSLIGGGPHNEQFF; CDR3nt: TGTGCCAGCAGCTTAATTGGGGGAGGGCCCCACAATGAGCAGTTCTTC
j_gene: TRBJ1-2; abundance: few; d_gene: NA; v_gene: TRBV30; CDR3aa: CARTETNYGYTF; CDR3nt: TGTGCCCGGACGGAAACTAACTATGGCTACACCTTC
j_gene: TRBJ2-7; abundance: many; d_gene: NA; v_gene: TRBV30; CDR3aa: CALGDYEQYF; CDR3nt: TGTGCCTTAGGAGACTACGAGCAGTACTTC
j_gene: TRBJ1-3; abundance: many; d_gene: NA; v_gene: TRBV12-3/TRBV12-4; CDR3aa: CASSISSGNTIYF; CDR3nt: TGTGCCAGCAGCATAAGCTCTGGAAACACCATATATTTT
j_gene: TRBJ2-5; abundance: many; d_gene: NA; v_gene: TRBV11-2; CDR3aa: CASSLNRVQETQYF; CDR3nt: TGTGCCAGCAGCTTGAACAGGGTCCAAGAGACCCAGTACTTC
j_gene: TRBJ2-5; abundance: few; d_gene: NA; v_gene: TRBV9; CDR3aa: CASPGVTQYF; CDR3nt: TGTGCCAGCCCCGGGGTGACCCAGTACTTC
j_gene: TRBJ2-5; abundance: many; d_gene: NA; v_gene: TRBV24-1; CDR3aa: CATRGTDLGETQYF; CDR3nt: TGTGCCACCAGGGGAACAGACTTGGGGGAGACCCAGTACTTC
j_gene: TRBJ1-1; abundance: few; d_gene: TRBD1; v_gene: TRBV9; CDR3aa: CASSVLTGLTGTEAFF; CDR3nt: TGTGCCAGCAGCGTTCTGACAGGGCTTACGGGGACTGAAGCTTTCTTT
j_gene: TRBJ2-7; abundance: NA; d_gene: NA; v_gene: TRBV28; CDR3aa: CASSLYGPGEQYF; CDR3nt: TGTGCCAGCAGTTTGTATGGACCAGGCGAGCAGTACTTC
j_gene: TRBJ2-1; abundance: many; d_gene: TRBD1; v_gene: TRBV30; CDR3aa: CAWTTGGYEQFF; CDR3nt: TGTGCCTGGACTACAGGGGGCTATGAGCAGTTCTTC
j_gene: TRBJ2-3; abundance: many; d_gene: TRBD1; v_gene: TRBV2; CDR3aa: CASRSRQGSRDTQYF; CDR3nt: TGTGCCAGCAGGTCCAGACAGGGTTCTAGAGATACGCAGTATTTT
j_gene: TRBJ1-4; abundance: few; d_gene: NA; v_gene: TRBV18; CDR3aa: CASSVSIRGSNEKLFF; CDR3nt: TGTGCCAGCTCGGTATCGATACGTGGCTCTAATGAAAAACTGTTTTTT
j_gene: TRBJ1-1; abundance: few; d_gene: NA; v_gene: TRBV6-1; CDR3aa: CASRTTIEAFF; CDR3nt: TGTGCCAGCAGGACCACTATTGAAGCTTTCTTT
j_gene: TRBJ1-1; abundance: many; d_gene: NA; v_gene: TRBV5-1; CDR3aa: CASSLEPGLNFF; CDR3nt: TGCGCCAGCAGCTTGGAGCCGGGACTTAACTTCTTT
j_gene: TRBJ2-7; abundance: many; d_gene: NA; v_gene: TRBV30; CDR3aa: CAWSERSLYEQYF; CDR3nt: TGTGCCTGGAGTGAGCGGTCCTTATACGAGCAGTACTTC
j_gene: TRBJ2-7; abundance: once; d_gene: TRBD2; v_gene: TRBV18; CDR3aa: CASSPPFSAGGLQGEQYF; CDR3nt: TGTGCCAGCTCACCACCGTTTTCGGCGGGAGGACTACAGGGCGAGCAGTACTTC
j_gene: TRBJ2-5; abundance: many; d_gene: NA; v_gene: TRBV5-5; CDR3aa: CASSPEEETQYF; CDR3nt: TGTGCCAGCAGCCCGGAAGAAGAGACCCAGTACTTC
j_gene: TRBJ1-2; abundance: NA; d_gene: NA; v_gene: TRBV6-1; CDR3aa: CASTHTGSNYGYTF; CDR3nt: TGTGCCAGCACCCACACAGGGTCCAACTATGGCTACACCTTC
j_gene: TRBJ2-1; abundance: many; d_gene: NA; v_gene: TRBV10-3; CDR3aa: CAISGQSSYNEQFF; CDR3nt: TGTGCCATCAGTGGACAGAGCTCCTACAATGAGCAGTTCTTC
j_gene: TRBJ2-3; abundance: many; d_gene: NA; v_gene: TRBV6-6; CDR3aa: CASSYGRGVDTQYF; CDR3nt: TGTGCCAGCAGTTACGGCAGGGGAGTGGATACGCAGTATTTT
j_gene: TRBJ2-5; abundance: NA; d_gene: NA; v_gene: TRBV6-1; CDR3aa: CASLRETQYF; CDR3nt: TGTGCCAGCCTTCGAGAGACCCAGTACTTC
j_gene: TRBJ2-5; abundance: few; d_gene: TRBD2; v_gene: TRBV5-1; CDR3aa: CASSLASGGFIETQYF; CDR3nt: TGCGCCAGCAGCTTGGCTAGCGGGGGCTTTATAGAGACCCAGTACTTC
j_gene: TRBJ1-4; abundance: many; d_gene: NA; v_gene: TRBV7-9; CDR3aa: CASSFRADTNEKLFF; CDR3nt: TGTGCCAGCAGCTTTCGGGCAGACACTAATGAAAAACTGTTTTTT
j_gene: TRBJ1-3; abundance: few; d_gene: NA; v_gene: TRBV10-3; CDR3aa: CASGTIGLSGNTIYF; CDR3nt: TGTGCCAGTGGGACAATCGGCCTCTCTGGAAACACCATATATTTT
j_gene: TRBJ2-5; abundance: few; d_gene: NA; v_gene: TRBV20-1; CDR3aa: CGVKLGEQETQYF; CDR3nt: TGCGGTGTCAAACTGGGCGAGCAAGAGACCCAGTACTTC
j_gene: TRBJ2-1; abundance: many; d_gene: NA; v_gene: TRBV5-1; CDR3aa: CASKGQGGDEQFF; CDR3nt: TGCGCCAGCAAAGGGCAAGGGGGGGATGAGCAGTTCTTC
j_gene: TRBJ1-2; abundance: NA; d_gene: NA; v_gene: TRBV7-9; CDR3aa: CASSFYICSAQDRQNYGYTF; CDR3nt: NA
j_gene: TRBJ2-7; abundance: many; d_gene: TRBD2; v_gene: TRBV7-6; CDR3aa: CASSLAPSGGAGYEQYF; CDR3nt: TGTGCCAGCAGCTTAGCCCCTAGCGGGGGGGCCGGGTACGAGCAGTACTTC
j_gene: TRBJ2-1; abundance: few; d_gene: TRBD2; v_gene: TRBV5-1; CDR3aa: CASSYSGLDNEQFF; CDR3nt: TGCGCCAGCAGTTACTCGGGACTAGACAATGAGCAGTTCTTC
j_gene: TRBJ1-2; abundance: many; d_gene: TRBD1; v_gene: TRBV7-8; CDR3aa: CASSQTGGVKGYTF; CDR3nt: TGTGCCAGCAGCCAGACAGGGGGAGTAAAAGGCTACACCTTC
j_gene: TRBJ1-1; abundance: many; d_gene: TRBD1; v_gene: TRBV6-2/TRBV6-3; CDR3aa: CASSYSRQGGSTEAFF; CDR3nt: TGTGCCAGCAGTTACTCGAGACAGGGGGGGTCCACTGAAGCTTTCTTT
j_gene: TRBJ2-2; abundance: many; d_gene: TRBD2; v_gene: TRBV27; CDR3aa: CATQAGGPYTGELFF; CDR3nt: TGTGCCACGCAAGCGGGAGGGCCGTACACCGGGGAGCTGTTTTTT
j_gene: TRBJ2-7; abundance: many; d_gene: NA; v_gene: TRBV11-2; CDR3aa: CASSLDGVTYEQYF; CDR3nt: TGTGCCAGCAGCTTGGACGGGGTTACCTACGAGCAGTACTTC
j_gene: TRBJ2-5; abundance: NA; d_gene: NA; v_gene: TRBV5-1; CDR3aa: CASSYSGTPTQETQYF; CDR3nt: TGCGCCAGCAGCTACTCCGGGACACCTACCCAAGAGACCCAGTACTTC
j_gene: TRBJ2-7; abundance: few; d_gene: NA; v_gene: TRBV25-1; CDR3aa: CASSEYVEQYF; CDR3nt: TGTGCCAGCAGTGAGTACGTCGAGCAGTACTTC
j_gene: TRBJ1-5; abundance: NA; d_gene: NA; v_gene: TRBV19; CDR3aa: CASSLQGPQHF; CDR3nt: TGTGCCAGTAGTTTACAGGGACCCCAGCATTTT
j_gene: TRBJ1-2; abundance: few; d_gene: NA; v_gene: TRBV20-1; CDR3aa: CSARVRTRLYYGYTF; CDR3nt: TGCAGTGCTAGAGTTCGGACCCGCCTTTACTATGGCTACACCTTC
j_gene: TRBJ1-5; abundance: NA; d_gene: NA; v_gene: TRBV6-9; CDR3aa: CASSYVGEDQHF; CDR3nt: TGTGCCAGCAGTTACGTGGGGGAGGATCAGCATTTT
j_gene: TRBJ2-7; abundance: many; d_gene: TRBD2; v_gene: TRBV5-1; CDR3aa: CASSLPSGYEQYF; CDR3nt: TGCGCCAGCAGCTTGCCTAGCGGCTACGAGCAGTACTTC
j_gene: TRBJ2-5; abundance: few; d_gene: TRBD2; v_gene: TRBV7-6; CDR3aa: CASSPGGGSGSWQETQYF; CDR3nt: TGTGCCAGCAGCCCCGGGGGGGGCAGCGGGAGTTGGCAAGAGACCCAGTACTTC
j_gene: TRBJ2-2; abundance: NA; d_gene: NA; v_gene: TRBV14; CDR3aa: CASSQGVFVTGELFF; CDR3nt: TGTGCCAGCAGCCAAGGGGTCTTCGTCACCGGGGAGCTGTTTTTT
j_gene: TRBJ2-2; abundance: NA; d_gene: NA; v_gene: TRBV5-1; CDR3aa: CASSPGTHTGELFF; CDR3nt: TGCGCCAGCAGCCCTGGGACCCACACCGGGGAGCTGTTTTTT
j_gene: TRBJ2-3; abundance: many; d_gene: NA; v_gene: TRBV2; CDR3aa: CASRGDISSTDTQYF; CDR3nt: TGTGCCAGCAGGGGGGACATCTCTAGCACAGATACGCAGTATTTT
j_gene: TRBJ1-1; abundance: few; d_gene: NA; v_gene: TRBV9; CDR3aa: CASSVAGPNTEAFF; CDR3nt: TGTGCCAGCAGCGTAGCAGGGCCGAACACTGAAGCTTTCTTT
j_gene: TRBJ2-5; abundance: NA; d_gene: NA; v_gene: TRBV7-8; CDR3aa: CASSERPNEQETQYF; CDR3nt: TGTGCCAGCAGCGAAAGACCGAATGAACAAGAGACCCAGTACTTC
j_gene: TRBJ2-5; abundance: many; d_gene: TRBD2; v_gene: TRBV15; CDR3aa: CATSSDRTRRETQYF; CDR3nt: TGTGCCACCAGCAGTGATAGGACTAGACGAGAGACCCAGTACTTC
j_gene: TRBJ2-1; abundance: NA; d_gene: NA; v_gene: TRBV4-1; CDR3aa: CASSFGAGLPYEQFF; CDR3nt: TGCGCCAGCAGCTTCGGGGCCGGGCTCCCCTACGAGCAGTTCTTC
j_gene: TRBJ2-1; abundance: few; d_gene: TRBD2; v_gene: TRBV10-1; CDR3aa: CASSPGLGKGNSYNEQFF; CDR3nt: TGCGCCAGCAGTCCGGGACTAGGAAAGGGTAACTCCTACAATGAGCAGTTCTTC
j_gene: TRBJ2-3; abundance: many; d_gene: NA; v_gene: TRBV29-1; CDR3aa: CSGDGGGLADTQYF; CDR3nt: TGCAGCGGTGATGGAGGGGGCTTGGCAGATACGCAGTATTTT
j_gene: TRBJ2-7; abundance: NA; d_gene: TRBD2; v_gene: TRBV6-1; CDR3aa: CASTWTSGGAKQYF; CDR3nt: TGTGCCAGCACCTGGACTAGCGGGGGGGCAAAGCAGTACTTC
j_gene: TRBJ2-7; abundance: few; d_gene: NA; v_gene: TRBV4-1; CDR3aa: CASSQALGDEQYF; CDR3nt: TGCGCCAGCAGCCAAGCTTTAGGGGACGAGCAGTACTTC
j_gene: TRBJ2-1; abundance: few; d_gene: NA; v_gene: TRBV19; CDR3aa: CASSIDNTRWEAEQFF; CDR3nt: TGTGCCAGTAGTATAGATAACACCCGCTGGGAAGCTGAGCAGTTCTTC